The clone carrying this T cell receptor (beta chain) was detected only a few times. Antigen specificity is unknown. This record belongs to a study of T-cell reconstitution after alpha-beta-depleted transplantation in children. Study-wide points: Newly generated T cells supplied most T-cell counts and diversity one year post-transplant. Several hundred expanded graft clones reportedly were the source of alpha-beta T cells about two months after transplant.

The CDR3 contains 16 residues. Trimming stripped 0 bases from V and 5 bases from J, with 14 bases between. Germline values: CDR1 SGHRS, CDR2 YFSETQ. The authors prepared the TCRbeta library with unique molecular identifiers. TCRdb re-called the PCR reads through MiXCR, storing one row per CDR3 protein. Of some 300,000 distinct CDR3 sequences listed, 6.5% to 9% are singletons. The sample consisted of peripheral blood, taken 360 days after TCRalphabeta/CD19-depleted stem cell transplant. This receptor was identified in a female patient aged 2 to 10 who had a stem cell transplant for Fanconi anemia, so the T cells may come from the graft donor. The V call is TRBV5-1, the J call TRBJ1-4; D is possibly TRBD1 (6 bases). In nucleotides, the CDR3 is TGCGCCAGCAGCTTGGGGATGACAGGTGCCAATGAAAAACTGTTTTTT. This encodes CASSLGMTGANEKLFF.